These 14 T cell receptor beta chains were all obtained from the same sample, sequenced in a study of CD8+ T cells in alopecia areata. Extracted from the samples, RNA was reverse transcribed into cDNA to serve as the sequencing template. Clones were sequenced by immunoSEQ multiplex PCR, and TCRdb holds only the in-frame ones, with some missing. The sample consists of 60,000 to 85,000 clones, around 29% of them appearing once. The treatment was: oral pan-JAK inhibitor, 5-10 mg twice daily. Here the sequenced sample was CD8+ T cells sorted from blood, taken at week 4, from a patient treated with tofacitinib. These receptors were taken from a human donor with alopecia areata.

This clone appeared a few times. This chain uses TRBV23-1 with TRBJ1-5; D remains unclear. TRBV23-1 is recorded as an ORF, its role being uncertain. V lost 0 bases, J lost 0 bases, and 24 bases lay in between. The CDR3 spans 21 residues. CDR3: CASSQSPQVEGRKDSNQPQHF. In nucleotides, the CDR3 is TGCGCCAGCAGTCAATCGCCCCAGGTTGAGGGTCGGAAGGATAGCAATCAGCCCCAGCATTTT.

This clone was observed a handful of times. As DNA, the CDR3 is TGCGCCAGCACTGGACTAGCGGGCCATCCCAGGGGAGATACGCAGTATTTT. Encoded protein: CASTGLAGHPRGDTQYF. J is TRBJ2-3 and V is TRBV23-1; TRBD2 agrees at 11 bases. TRBV23-1 counts as an open reading frame of uncertain function. CDR3 length: 17 residues. The ends lost 7 bases at V and 5 bases at J; junction bases unmatched: 14.

The chain links TRBV7-8 to TRBJ2-7; weak D call: TRBD1 (5 bases). The CDR3 runs 17 residues. V lost 6 bases to trimming and J lost 4 bases, with 25 bases between them. Germline V gives CDR1 SGHVS, CDR2 FQNEAQ. The CDR3 nucleotides read TGTGCCAGCAGACTTACGGCTGGGGCCCACCCCCAATACGAGCAGTACTTC. Amino acids: CASRLTAGAHPQYEQYF. The variable domain in full, with the rest retrieved from reference TRBV7-8 and TRBJ2-7, is GAGVSQSPRYKVAKRGQDVALRCDPISGHVSLFWYQQALGQGPEFLTYFQNEAQLDKSGLPSDRFFAERPEGSVSTLKIQRTQQEDSAVYLCASRLTAGAHPQYEQYFGPGTRLTVT.

A few counts support this clone. This chain uses TRBV29-1 with TRBJ1-2; no clear D gene. The CDR3 totals 12 residues. Trimming removed 6 bases from V and 2 bases from J, with 10 bases in between. Germline CDR1 SQVTM, CDR2 ANQGSEA. CDR3 region: CSVIDGNYGYTF. The DNA of the CDR3 is TGCAGCGTCATCGACGGGAACTATGGCTACACCTTC.

The chain recombines TRBV6-5 with TRBJ1-1; D gene ambiguous. Germline values: CDR1 MNHEY, CDR2 SVGAGI. The germline V and J ends were trimmed by 5 bases and 4 bases, with 14 bases remaining between them. The CDR3 length is 14 residues. In DNA, the CDR3 is TGTGCCAGCAGTCAGGACGGAGGAGGCACTGAAGCTTTCTTT. Its translation: CASSQDGGGTEAFF.

The CDR3 DNA is TGCAGCGGCATGGGGACAAAAACTGAAGCTTTCTTT. Translated: CSGMGTKTEAFF. This sequence joins TRBV29-1 and TRBJ1-1, with a tentative D call TRBD1 (6 bases). This CDR3 has 12 amino acids. The germline V and J ends were trimmed by 7 bases and 5 bases, with 14 bases remaining between them. The germline CDR1 and CDR2 sequences are SQVTM and ANQGSEA.

This clone was recorded a few times. The chain uses TRBV11-2 and TRBJ2-5, with 9 bases identical to TRBD1. Germline V gene sequence: CDR1 SGHAT, CDR2 FQNNGV. With 3 bases clipped from V and 3 bases from J, the junction kept 5 bases outside the gene matches. The CDR3 covers 15 residues. In DNA form, the CDR3 reads TGTGCCAGCAGCTTCCGGGACAGGGAGAAAGAGACCCAGTACTTC. As protein: CASSFRDREKETQYF. The variable domain in full, with the rest retrieved from reference TRBV11-2 and TRBJ2-5, is EAGVAQSPRYKIIEKRQSVAFWCNPISGHATLYWYQQILGQGPKLLIQFQNNGVVDDSQLPKDRFSAERLKGVDSTLKIQPAKLEDSAVYLCASSFRDREKETQYFGPGTRLLVL.

This sequence joins TRBV4-1 and TRBJ2-4; TRBD2 matches 14 bases. This CDR3 spans 18 amino acids. The germline gives CDR1 MGHRA, CDR2 YSYEKL. V was pared by 0 bases and J by 0 bases, with 1 base of the junction left unmatched. The CDR3 bases are TGCGCCAGCAGCCAAGAGACTAGCGGGAGGGTAGCCAAAAACATTCAGTACTTC. Translated: CASSQETSGRVAKNIQYF.

This clone was seen only a few times. The chain has TRBV7-2 and TRBJ2-3, with D possibly called TRBD1 or TRBD2 (5 bases each). This CDR3 is built from 13 residues. Germline-derived CDR1 and CDR2 are SGHTA and FQGNSA. V was trimmed by 8 bases and J by 2 bases, leaving 11 bases between them. CDR3 nucleotide sequence: TGTGCCAGCCATGGGGGTTTCACAGATACGCAGTATTTT. Translated, it gives CASHGGFTDTQYF.

This clone was recorded only once. The J gene is TRBJ2-7, the V gene TRBV2; D is possibly TRBD1 (6 bases). V gave up 6 bases and J gave up 5 bases, with 17 bases separating them. There are 14 residues in the CDR3. Germline-derived CDR1 and CDR2 are SNHLY and FYNNEI. CDR3 loop: CASSAAGGGHEQYF. In nucleotides, the CDR3 is TGTGCCAGCAGCGCCGCTGGGGGCGGCCACGAGCAGTACTTC. Full variable domain (remainder filled in from reference TRBV2 and TRBJ2-7): EPEVTQTPSHQVTQMGQEVILRCVPISNHLYFYWYRQILGQKVEFLVSFYNNEISEKSEIFDDQFSVERPDGSNFTLKIRSTKLEDSAMYFCASSAAGGGHEQYFGPGTRLTVT.

The CDR3 loop reads CAWAGGQGAFEQYF. In nucleotides, the CDR3 is TGTGCCTGGGCGGGGGGACAGGGGGCGTTCGAGCAGTACTTC. This chain uses TRBV30 with TRBJ2-7, with TRBD1 matching over 12 bases. This CDR3 region has 14 residues. Germline V gene data show CDR1 as GTSNPN and CDR2 as SVGIG (reference sequence). Germline trimming cut 5 bases from V and 6 bases from J; bases unmatched to any gene: 8.

The sample holds a few counts of this clone. This chain links TRBV23-1 with TRBJ2-2; TRBD2 matches 7 bases. TRBV23-1 falls under the ORF class, with uncertain function. This CDR3 contains 15 residues. Trimming at V came to 2 bases and at J to 4 bases, leaving 4 bases not matched to a gene. The CDR3 sequence is CASSQGRGSTGELFF. CDR3 nucleotide sequence: TGCGCCAGCAGTCAAGGGCGGGGGAGCACCGGGGAGCTGTTTTTT.

The chain couples TRBV30 to TRBJ2-5; tentative D call: TRBD1 (5 bases). With 1 base removed from V and 2 bases from J, the gap between germline ends came to 8 bases. This CDR3 contains 13 residues. Germline assignment: CDR1 GTSNPN and CDR2 SVGIG (reference sequence). CDR3 region: CAWSGAGQETQYF. The CDR3 DNA is TGTGCCTGGAGTGGTGCAGGGCAAGAGACCCAGTACTTC.

This clone has more than one count but fewer than ten. At one boundary the junction diverges from the germline segment, which might be a read error. The J gene is TRBJ1-1, the V gene TRBV6-1, with D perhaps TRBD1 (6 bases). The CDR3 is made up of 14 amino acids. Germline CDR1 is MNHNS and CDR2 is SASEGT. CDR3 nucleotide sequence: TGTGCCATCAGTGAGTCGGGGGAGAGACAGGAGGCTTTCTTT. Translation: CAISESGERQEAFF.